What follows describes a single TCR beta chain. This sample is drawn from a study of shared clonotypes between healthy human individuals. The naive CD8 fraction comprised CD45RO-negative cells positively selected for CCR7 and excluded terminally differentiated effector memory CD45RA+ cells. The junction had 0 bases not matched to a gene; V was cut back by 1 base and J by 2 bases. The CDR3 sequence is 14 residues long. The germline V gene encodes CDR1 SGHAT and CDR2 FQDESV (reference sequence). Several immunoSEQ plates received, in even portions, the genomic DNA of each subset. Source study methods: ImmunoSEQ output lacked quality scores and full-length reads, limiting matched filtering. Clones were read by immunoSEQ multiplex PCR, and TCRdb kept only the in-frame ones, dropping some. V, J and clone size were drawn from that table, and D and trimming were deduced from the DNA. The table includes about 2.2 million clones, around 93% detected once.

This TCR came from a man between 18 and 35 years old in good health. Some clones in this sample may be carry-over from other donors' samples. The source material was naive CD8+ T cells from PBMCs. The chain carries TRBV11-1 and TRBJ2-7, with 9 bases aligning to TRBD1. The DNA of the CDR3 is TGTGCCAGCAGCTTAGGGGACAGGGCCTACGAGCAGTACTTC. It encodes CASSLGDRAYEQYF.